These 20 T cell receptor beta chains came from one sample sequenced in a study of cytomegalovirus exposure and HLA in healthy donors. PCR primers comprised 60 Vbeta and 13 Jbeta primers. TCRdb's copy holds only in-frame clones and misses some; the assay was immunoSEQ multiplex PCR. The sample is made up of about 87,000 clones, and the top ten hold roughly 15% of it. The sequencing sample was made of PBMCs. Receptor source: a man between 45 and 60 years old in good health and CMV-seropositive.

CDR3 DNA sequence: TGTGCCAGCTCACCCGGTCCCCAAGAGACCCAGTACTTC. This translates into CASSPGPQETQYF. This rearrangement joins TRBV18 to TRBJ2-5; the D is unclear. CDR1 is KGHSH, CDR2 LQKENI, per germline. Trimming shortened V by 3 bases and J by 1 base, and 6 bases separated the two germline ends. The CDR3 contains 13 residues. The full variable domain, rest sourced from reference TRBV18 and TRBJ2-5, is NAGVMQNPRHLVRRRGQEARLRCSPMKGHSHVYWYRQLPEEGLKFMVYLQKENIIDESGMPKERFSAEFPKEGPSILRIQQVVRGDSAAYFCASSPGPQETQYFGPGTRLLVL.

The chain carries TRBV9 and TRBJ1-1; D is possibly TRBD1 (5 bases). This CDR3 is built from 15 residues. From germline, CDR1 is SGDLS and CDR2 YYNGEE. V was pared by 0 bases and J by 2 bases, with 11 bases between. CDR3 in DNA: TGTGCCAGCAGCGTAGAAACAGGAAGAAACACTGAAGCTTTCTTT. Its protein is CASSVETGRNTEAFF.

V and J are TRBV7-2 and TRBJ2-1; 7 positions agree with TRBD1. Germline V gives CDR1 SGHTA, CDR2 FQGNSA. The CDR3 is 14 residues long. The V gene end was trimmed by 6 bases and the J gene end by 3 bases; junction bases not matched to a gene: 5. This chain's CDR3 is CASRLTGSYNEQFF. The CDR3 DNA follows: TGTGCCAGCAGGTTGACAGGGAGCTACAATGAGCAGTTCTTC.

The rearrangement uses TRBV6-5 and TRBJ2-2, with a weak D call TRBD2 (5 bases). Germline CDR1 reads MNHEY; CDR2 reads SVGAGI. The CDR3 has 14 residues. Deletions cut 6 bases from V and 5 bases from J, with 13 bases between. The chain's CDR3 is CASRFKAETGELFF. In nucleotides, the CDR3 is TGTGCCAGCAGATTCAAAGCGGAAACCGGGGAGCTGTTTTTT.

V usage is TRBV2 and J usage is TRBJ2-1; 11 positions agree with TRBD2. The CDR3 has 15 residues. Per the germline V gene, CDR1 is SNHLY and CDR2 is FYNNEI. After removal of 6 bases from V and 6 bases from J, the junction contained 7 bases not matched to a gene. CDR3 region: CASRDTSGSINEQFF. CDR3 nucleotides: TGTGCCAGCAGAGACACTAGCGGGAGTATCAATGAGCAGTTCTTC.

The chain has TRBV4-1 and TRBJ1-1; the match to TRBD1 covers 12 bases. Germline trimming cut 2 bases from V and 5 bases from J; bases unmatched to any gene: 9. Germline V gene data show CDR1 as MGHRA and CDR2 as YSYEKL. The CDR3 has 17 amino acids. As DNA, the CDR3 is TGCGCCAGCAGCCAACGCGCCGTGGGACAGGGGGCAACTGAAGCTTTCTTT. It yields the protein CASSQRAVGQGATEAFF.

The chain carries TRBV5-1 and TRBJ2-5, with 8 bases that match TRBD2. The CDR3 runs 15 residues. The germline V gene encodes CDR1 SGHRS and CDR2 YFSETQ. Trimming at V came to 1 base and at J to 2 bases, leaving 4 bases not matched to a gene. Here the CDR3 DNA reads TGCGCCAGCAGCTTGTCCGGGAGGGCTCAAGAGACCCAGTACTTC. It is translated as CASSLSGRAQETQYF.

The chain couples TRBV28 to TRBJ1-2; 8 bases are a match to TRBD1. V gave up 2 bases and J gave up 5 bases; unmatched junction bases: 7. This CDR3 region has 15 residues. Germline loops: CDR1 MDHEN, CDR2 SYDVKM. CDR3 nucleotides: TGTGCCAGCAGTTTAGCAGGGGGCGGAGGGTATGGCTACACCTTC. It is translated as CASSLAGGGGYGYTF.

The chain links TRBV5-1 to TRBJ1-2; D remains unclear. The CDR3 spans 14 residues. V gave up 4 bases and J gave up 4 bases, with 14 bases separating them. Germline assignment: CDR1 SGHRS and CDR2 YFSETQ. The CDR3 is CASSLNTATYGYTF. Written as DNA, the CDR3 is TGCGCCAGCAGCCTAAACACAGCTACCTATGGCTACACCTTC. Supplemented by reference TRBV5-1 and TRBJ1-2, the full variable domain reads KAGVTQTPRYLIKTRGQQVTLSCSPISGHRSVSWYQQTPGQGLQFLFEYFSETQRNKGNFPGRFSGRQFSNSRSEMNVSTLELGDSALYLCASSLNTATYGYTFGSGTRLTVV.

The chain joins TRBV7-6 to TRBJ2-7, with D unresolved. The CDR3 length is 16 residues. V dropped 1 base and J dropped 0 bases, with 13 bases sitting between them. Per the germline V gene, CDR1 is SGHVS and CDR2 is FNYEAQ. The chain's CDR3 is CASSLEPEFSSYEQYV. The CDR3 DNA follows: TGTGCCAGCAGCTTAGAGCCTGAGTTTAGCTCCTACGAGCAGTACGTC.

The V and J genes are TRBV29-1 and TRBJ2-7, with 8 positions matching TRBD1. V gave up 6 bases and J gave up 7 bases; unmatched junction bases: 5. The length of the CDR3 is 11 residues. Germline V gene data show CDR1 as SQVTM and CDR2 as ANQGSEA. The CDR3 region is CSVRGRWEQYF. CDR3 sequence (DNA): TGCAGCGTCAGGGGGCGGTGGGAGCAGTACTTC.

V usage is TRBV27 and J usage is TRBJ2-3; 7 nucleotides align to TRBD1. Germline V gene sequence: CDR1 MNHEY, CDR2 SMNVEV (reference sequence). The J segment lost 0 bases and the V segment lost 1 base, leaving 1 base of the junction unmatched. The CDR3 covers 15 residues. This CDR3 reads CASSLWDSSTDTQYF. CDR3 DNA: TGTGCCAGCAGTTTATGGGACAGTAGCACAGATACGCAGTATTTT.

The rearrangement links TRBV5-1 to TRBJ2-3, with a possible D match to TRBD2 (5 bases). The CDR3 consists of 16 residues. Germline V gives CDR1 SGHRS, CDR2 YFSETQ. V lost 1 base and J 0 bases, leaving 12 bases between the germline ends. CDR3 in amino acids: CASSLNSATSTDTQYF. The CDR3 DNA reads TGCGCCAGCAGCTTGAATAGCGCAACTAGCACAGATACGCAGTATTTT. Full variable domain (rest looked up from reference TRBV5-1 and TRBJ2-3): KAGVTQTPRYLIKTRGQQVTLSCSPISGHRSVSWYQQTPGQGLQFLFEYFSETQRNKGNFPGRFSGRQFSNSRSEMNVSTLELGDSALYLCASSLNSATSTDTQYFGPGTRLTVL.

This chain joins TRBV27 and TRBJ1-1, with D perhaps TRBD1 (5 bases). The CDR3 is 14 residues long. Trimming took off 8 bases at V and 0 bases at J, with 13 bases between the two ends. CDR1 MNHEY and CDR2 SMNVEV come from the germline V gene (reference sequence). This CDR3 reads CASVGTWMNTEAFF. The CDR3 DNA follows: TGTGCCAGCGTCGGGACTTGGATGAACACTGAAGCTTTCTTT.

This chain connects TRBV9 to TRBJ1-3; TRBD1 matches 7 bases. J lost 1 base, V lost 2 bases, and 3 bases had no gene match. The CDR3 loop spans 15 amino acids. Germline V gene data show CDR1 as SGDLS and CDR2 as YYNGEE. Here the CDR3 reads CASSVTGRSGNTIYF. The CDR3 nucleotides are TGTGCCAGCAGCGTGACAGGGAGATCTGGAAACACCATATATTTT.

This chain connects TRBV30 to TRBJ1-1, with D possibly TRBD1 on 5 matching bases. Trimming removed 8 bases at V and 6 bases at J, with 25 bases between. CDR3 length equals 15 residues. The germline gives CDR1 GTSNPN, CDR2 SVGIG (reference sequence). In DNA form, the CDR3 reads TGTGCCGGGACCACGGGGAGGAAGCCGGGCGCTGAAGCTTTCTTT. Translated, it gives CAGTTGRKPGAEAFF.

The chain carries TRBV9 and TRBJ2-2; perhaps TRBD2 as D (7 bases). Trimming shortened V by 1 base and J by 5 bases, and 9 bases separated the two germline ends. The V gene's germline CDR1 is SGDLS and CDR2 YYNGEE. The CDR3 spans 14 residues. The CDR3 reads CASSVKGGTGELFF. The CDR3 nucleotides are TGTGCCAGCAGCGTAAAGGGGGGGACCGGGGAGCTGTTTTTT.

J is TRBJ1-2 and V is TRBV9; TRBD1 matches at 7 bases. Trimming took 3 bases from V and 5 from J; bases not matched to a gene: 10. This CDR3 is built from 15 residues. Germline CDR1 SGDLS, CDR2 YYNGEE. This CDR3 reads CASSATPGQLYGYTF. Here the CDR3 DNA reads TGTGCCAGCAGCGCTACTCCGGGACAGCTTTATGGCTACACCTTC. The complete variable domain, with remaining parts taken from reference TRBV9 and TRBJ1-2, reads DSGVTQTPKHLITATGQRVTLRCSPRSGDLSVYWYQQSLDQGLQFLIQYYNGEERAKGNILERFSAQQFPDLHSELNLSSLELGDSALYFCASSATPGQLYGYTFGSGTRLTVV.

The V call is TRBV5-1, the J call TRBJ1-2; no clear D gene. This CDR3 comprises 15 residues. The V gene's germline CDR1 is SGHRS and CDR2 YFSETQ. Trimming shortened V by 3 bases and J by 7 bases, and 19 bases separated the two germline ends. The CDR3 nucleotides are TGCGCCAGCAGCTCCGACCGGGTGGCCGGCGGTGGCTACACCTTC. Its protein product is CASSSDRVAGGGYTF.

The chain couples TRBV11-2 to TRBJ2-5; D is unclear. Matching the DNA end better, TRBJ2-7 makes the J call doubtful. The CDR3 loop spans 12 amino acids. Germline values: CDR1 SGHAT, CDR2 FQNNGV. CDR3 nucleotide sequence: TGTGCCAGCAGCTTAGGGGCCTACGAGCAGTACTTC. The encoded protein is CASSLGAYEQYF.